The source of this T cell receptor beta chain is a study of T-cell memory formation after mild COVID-19. Study overall: TCR clusters showed largely donor specificity. Study results and limitations: Contracting clones from day 15 to 85 showed balanced CD4/CD8; later expanders favored CD4+.

V was pared by 1 base and J by 0 bases, with 10 bases between. Germline V gene lookup returns CDR1 SGHNT and CDR2 YENEEA. CDR3 size: 16 residues. This clonotype has a handful of counts. What it binds is not known. MiXCR was run by TCRdb on the 5' RACE reads, yielding one entry per CDR3 protein. The sample includes 190,000 or so distinct CDR3 sequences, approximately 10% seen only once; the top ten take approximately 3%. Sequencing was performed on PBMCs or a T cell subset sorted from them (not recorded which). The genes are TRBV11-3 and TRBJ2-1; D unclear. The receptor comes from a man in his late teens or twenties who had mild COVID-19 (a few samples of this study predate the infection). Cell type and time point are not known. This CDR3 reads CASSLGPSNSYNEQFF. CDR3 nucleotides: TGTGCCAGCAGCTTAGGACCCTCTAACTCCTACAATGAGCAGTTCTTC. Supplemented by reference TRBV11-3 and TRBJ2-1, the full variable domain reads EAGVVQSPRYKIIEKKQPVAFWCNPISGHNTLYWYLQNLGQGPELLIRYENEEAVDDSQLPKDRFSAERLKGVDSTLKIQPAELGDSAVYLCASSLGPSNSYNEQFFGPGTRLTVL.